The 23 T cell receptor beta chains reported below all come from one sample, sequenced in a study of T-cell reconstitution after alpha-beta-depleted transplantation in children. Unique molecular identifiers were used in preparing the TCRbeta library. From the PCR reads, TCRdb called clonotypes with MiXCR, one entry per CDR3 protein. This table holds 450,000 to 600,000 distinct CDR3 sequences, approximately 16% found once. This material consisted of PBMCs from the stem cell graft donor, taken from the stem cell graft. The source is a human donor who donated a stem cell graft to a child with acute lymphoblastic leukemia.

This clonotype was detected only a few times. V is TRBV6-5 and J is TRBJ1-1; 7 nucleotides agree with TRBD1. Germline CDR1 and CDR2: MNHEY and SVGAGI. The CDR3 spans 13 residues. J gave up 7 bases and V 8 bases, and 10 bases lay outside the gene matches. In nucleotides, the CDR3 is TGTGCCAGCTACAGGGGCAAGTGGGTTGAAGCTTTCTTT. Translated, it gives CASYRGKWVEAFF.

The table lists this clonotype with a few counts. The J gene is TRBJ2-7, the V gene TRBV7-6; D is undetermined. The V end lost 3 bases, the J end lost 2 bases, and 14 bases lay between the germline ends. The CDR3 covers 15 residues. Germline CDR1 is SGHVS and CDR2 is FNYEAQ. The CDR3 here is CASSLEASIAYEQYF. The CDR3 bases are TGTGCCAGCAGCTTGGAAGCGTCGATCGCCTACGAGCAGTACTTC.

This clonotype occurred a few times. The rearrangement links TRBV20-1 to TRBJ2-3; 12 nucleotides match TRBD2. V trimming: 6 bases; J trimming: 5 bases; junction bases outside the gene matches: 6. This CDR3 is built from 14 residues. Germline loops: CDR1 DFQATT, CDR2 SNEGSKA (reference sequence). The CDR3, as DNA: TGCAGTGCCCGACTAGCGGGAGTACGAGATACGCAGTATTTT. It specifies CSARLAGVRDTQYF.

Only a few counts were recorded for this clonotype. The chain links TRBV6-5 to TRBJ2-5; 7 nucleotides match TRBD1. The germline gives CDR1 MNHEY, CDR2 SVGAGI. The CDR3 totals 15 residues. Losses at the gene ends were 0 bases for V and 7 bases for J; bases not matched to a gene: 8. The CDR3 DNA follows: TGTGCCAGCAGTTACTCGTACAGGGGTTGGGGGACCCAGTACTTC. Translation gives CASSYSYRGWGTQYF.

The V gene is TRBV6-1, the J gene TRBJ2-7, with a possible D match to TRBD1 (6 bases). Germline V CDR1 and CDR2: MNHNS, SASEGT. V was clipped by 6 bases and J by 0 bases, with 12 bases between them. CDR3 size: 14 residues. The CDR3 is CASRALDSSYEQYF. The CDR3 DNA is TGTGCCAGCAGGGCCTTGGACAGCTCCTACGAGCAGTACTTC.

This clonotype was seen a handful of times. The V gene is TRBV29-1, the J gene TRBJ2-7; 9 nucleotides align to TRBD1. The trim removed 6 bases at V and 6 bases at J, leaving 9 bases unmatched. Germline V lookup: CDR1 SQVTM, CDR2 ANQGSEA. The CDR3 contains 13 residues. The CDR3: CSVRDREGPEQYF. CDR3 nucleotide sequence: TGCAGCGTGAGGGACAGGGAGGGACCCGAGCAGTACTTC.

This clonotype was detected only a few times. The CDR3 sequence: CASSVSGRVYEQYF. The CDR3 DNA reads TGTGCCAGCAGCGTAAGCGGGAGAGTCTACGAGCAGTACTTC. The J gene is TRBJ2-7, the V gene TRBV9; 8 nucleotides align to TRBD2. Germline V lookup: CDR1 SGDLS, CDR2 YYNGEE. The CDR3 loop spans 14 amino acids. V shed 1 base, J shed 3 bases, and the junction held 3 bases outside the gene matches.

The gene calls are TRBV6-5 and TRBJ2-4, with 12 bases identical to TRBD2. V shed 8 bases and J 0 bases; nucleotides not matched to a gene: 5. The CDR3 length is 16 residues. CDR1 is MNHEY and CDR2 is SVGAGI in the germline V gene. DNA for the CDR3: TGTGCCAGCGGACTAGCGGGATCGCTAGCCAAAAACATTCAGTACTTC. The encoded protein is CASGLAGSLAKNIQYF.

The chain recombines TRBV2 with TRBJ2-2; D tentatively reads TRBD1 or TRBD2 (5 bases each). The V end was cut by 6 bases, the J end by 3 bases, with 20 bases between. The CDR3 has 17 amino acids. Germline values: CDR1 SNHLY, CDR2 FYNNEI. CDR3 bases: TGTGCCAGCAGGATTCTTGGGGCGGGCCGAGACACCGGGGAGCTGTTTTTT. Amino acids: CASRILGAGRDTGELFF.

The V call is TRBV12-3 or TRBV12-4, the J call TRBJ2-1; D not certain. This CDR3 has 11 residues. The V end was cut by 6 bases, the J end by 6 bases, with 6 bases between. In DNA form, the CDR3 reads TGTGCCAGCAGCAACAGCAATGAGCAGTTCTTC. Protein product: CASSNSNEQFF.

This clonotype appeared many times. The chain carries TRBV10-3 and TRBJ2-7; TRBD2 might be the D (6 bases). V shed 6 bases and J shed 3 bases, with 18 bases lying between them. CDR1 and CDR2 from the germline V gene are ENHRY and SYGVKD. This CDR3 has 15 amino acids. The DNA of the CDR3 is TGTGCCATCAGACCAGGGACTGAAGTTCTCTACGAGCAGTACTTC. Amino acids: CAIRPGTEVLYEQYF.

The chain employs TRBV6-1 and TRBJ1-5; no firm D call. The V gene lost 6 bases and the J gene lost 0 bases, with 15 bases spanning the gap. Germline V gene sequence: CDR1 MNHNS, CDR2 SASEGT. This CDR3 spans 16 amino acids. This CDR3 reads CASRRSNGYSNQPQHF. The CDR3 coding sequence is TGTGCCAGCAGAAGATCGAACGGTTATAGCAATCAGCCCCAGCATTTT.

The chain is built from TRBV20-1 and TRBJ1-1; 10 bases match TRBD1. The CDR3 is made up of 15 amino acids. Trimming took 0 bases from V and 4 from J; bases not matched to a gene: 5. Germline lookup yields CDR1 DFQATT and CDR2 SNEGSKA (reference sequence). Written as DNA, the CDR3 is TGCAGTGCTAGAGATTGGGACAGGGGAGGCACTGAAGCTTTCTTT. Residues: CSARDWDRGGTEAFF.

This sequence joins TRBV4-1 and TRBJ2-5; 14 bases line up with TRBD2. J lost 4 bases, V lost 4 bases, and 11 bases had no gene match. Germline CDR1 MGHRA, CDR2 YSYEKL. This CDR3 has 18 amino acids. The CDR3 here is CASSPISGLAGVGETQYF. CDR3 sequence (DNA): TGCGCCAGCAGCCCCATCTCGGGACTAGCGGGAGTGGGAGAGACCCAGTACTTC.

CDR3 sequence (DNA): TGCAGTGCAACCGGAGACGGTGAAAAACTGTTTTTT. Encoded protein: CSATGDGEKLFF. V gene TRBV20-1 combines with J gene TRBJ1-4; unclear D gene. The V end was cut by 6 bases, the J end by 7 bases, with 12 bases between. CDR1 DFQATT and CDR2 SNEGSKA come from the germline V gene (reference sequence). The CDR3 contains 12 residues.

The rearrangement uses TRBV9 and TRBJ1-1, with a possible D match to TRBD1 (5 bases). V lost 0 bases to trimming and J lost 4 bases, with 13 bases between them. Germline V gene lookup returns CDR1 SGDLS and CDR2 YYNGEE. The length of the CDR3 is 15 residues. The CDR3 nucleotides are TGTGCCAGCAGCGTAGATCCAGGGTGGGGCACTGAAGCTTTCTTT. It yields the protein CASSVDPGWGTEAFF.

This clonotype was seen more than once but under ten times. The CDR3 loop is CSAELGGADTQYF. DNA of the CDR3: TGCAGTGCGGAACTAGGAGGTGCGGATACGCAGTATTTT. This rearrangement joins TRBV20-1 to TRBJ2-3; D perhaps matches TRBD2 (5 bases). CDR1 is DFQATT and CDR2 is SNEGSKA in the germline V gene (reference sequence). V was pared by 6 bases and J by 6 bases, with 16 bases between. The CDR3 runs to 13 residues.

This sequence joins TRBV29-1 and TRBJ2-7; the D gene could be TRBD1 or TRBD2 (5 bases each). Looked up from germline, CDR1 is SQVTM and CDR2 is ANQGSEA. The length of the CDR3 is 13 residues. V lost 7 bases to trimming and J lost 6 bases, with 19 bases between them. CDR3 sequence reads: CSAVLARDGEQYF. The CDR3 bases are TGCAGCGCCGTTTTAGCTAGGGACGGCGAGCAGTACTTC.

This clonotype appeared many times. CDR3 amino acids: CSARALAGYNEQFF. CDR3 in DNA: TGCAGTGCTAGAGCACTAGCGGGCTACAATGAGCAGTTCTTC. The V gene is TRBV20-1, the J gene TRBJ2-1; 9 nucleotides agree with TRBD2. Trimming removed 1 base from V and 3 bases from J; junction bases left unmatched: 1. Germline values: CDR1 DFQATT, CDR2 SNEGSKA (reference sequence). The CDR3 contains 14 residues.

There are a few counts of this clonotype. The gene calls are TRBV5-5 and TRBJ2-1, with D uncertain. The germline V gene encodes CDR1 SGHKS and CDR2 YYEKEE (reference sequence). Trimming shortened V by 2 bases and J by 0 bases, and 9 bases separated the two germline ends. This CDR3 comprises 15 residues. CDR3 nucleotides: TGTGCCAGCAGCTTCCTAGAGAGCTCCTACAATGAGCAGTTCTTC. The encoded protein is CASSFLESSYNEQFF.

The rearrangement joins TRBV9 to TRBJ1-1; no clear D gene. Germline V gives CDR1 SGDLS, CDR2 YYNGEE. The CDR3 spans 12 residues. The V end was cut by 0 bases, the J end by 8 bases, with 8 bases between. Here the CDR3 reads CASSVESGEAFF. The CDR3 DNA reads TGTGCCAGCAGCGTAGAGTCCGGGGAAGCTTTCTTT.

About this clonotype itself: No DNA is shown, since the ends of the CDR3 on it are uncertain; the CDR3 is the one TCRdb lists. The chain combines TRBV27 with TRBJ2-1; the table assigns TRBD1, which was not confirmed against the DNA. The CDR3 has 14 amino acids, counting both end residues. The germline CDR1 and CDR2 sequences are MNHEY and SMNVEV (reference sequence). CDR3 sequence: CASSTSQGNNEQFF.

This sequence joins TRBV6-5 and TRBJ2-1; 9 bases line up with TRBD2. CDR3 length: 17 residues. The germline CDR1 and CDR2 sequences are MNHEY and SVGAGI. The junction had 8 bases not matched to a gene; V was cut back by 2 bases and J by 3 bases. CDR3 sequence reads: CASSYPVASGVYNEQFF. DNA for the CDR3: TGTGCCAGCAGTTACCCGGTCGCTAGCGGGGTCTACAATGAGCAGTTCTTC.